The 25 T cell receptor beta chains below all came from one sample that was sequenced in a study of blood T cell repertoires in COVID-19. Libraries were prepared by immunoSEQ multiplex PCR; TCRdb keeps only in-frame clonotypes and omits some of them. The table lists 200,000 to 300,000 clones, 75% to 90% of them singletons. Sequenced sample: peripheral blood. The receptors here all came from a woman aged 40 to 55 with acute or convalescent COVID-19.

The chain uses TRBV3-1 (or the pseudogene TRBV3-2) and TRBJ2-3, with 8 bases fitting TRBD2. Germline loops: CDR1 LGHDT, CDR2 YNNKEL (reference sequence). Unmatched junction bases numbered 5, after V lost 1 base and J lost 5 bases. There are 15 residues in the CDR3. The CDR3 here is CASSQVSGGQDTQYF. CDR3 coding DNA: TGTGCCAGCAGCCAAGTGTCGGGGGGGCAAGATACGCAGTATTTT.

V is TRBV6-5 and J is TRBJ2-2, with D uncertain. Trimming removed 0 bases at V and 1 base at J, with 6 bases between. Germline V gene lookup returns CDR1 MNHEY and CDR2 SVGAGI. This CDR3 has 15 amino acids. CDR3 in DNA: TGTGCCAGCAGTTACTCGCTAGGGAACACCGGGGAGCTGTTTTTT. Amino acid sequence: CASSYSLGNTGELFF.

The gene calls are TRBV11-2 and TRBJ1-2; TRBD1 agrees at 8 bases. There are 13 residues in the CDR3. Germline CDR1 reads SGHAT; CDR2 reads FQNNGV. V was pared by 3 bases and J by 7 bases, with 4 bases of the junction left unmatched. Here the CDR3 reads CASSLDRDGGYTF. The CDR3 region has the DNA TGTGCCAGCAGCTTGGACAGGGACGGTGGCTACACCTTC.

The chain joins TRBV29-1 to TRBJ1-3; TRBD1 matches at 9 bases. The CDR3 extends over 13 amino acids. CDR1 is SQVTM and CDR2 is ANQGSEA in the germline V gene. The J segment lost 3 bases and the V segment lost 7 bases, leaving 4 bases of the junction unmatched. In nucleotides, the CDR3 is TGCAGCGCACAGGGGGCTGGTGGAAACACCATATATTTT. It encodes CSAQGAGGNTIYF. Full variable domain (remainder filled in from reference TRBV29-1 and TRBJ1-3): SAVISQKPSRDICQRGTSLTIQCQVDSQVTMMFWYRQQPGQSLTLIATANQGSEATYESGFVIDKFPISRPNLTFSTLTVSNMSPEDSSIYLCSAQGAGGNTIYFGEGSWLTVV.

The V call is TRBV3-1 (or the pseudogene TRBV3-2), the J call TRBJ2-5; 13 nucleotides agree with TRBD2. Trimming took 0 bases from V and 3 from J; bases not matched to a gene: 7. The CDR3 runs 18 residues. Germline assignment: CDR1 LGHDT and CDR2 YNNKEL (reference sequence). Here the CDR3 reads CASSQDTITSGGEETQYF. The CDR3 nucleotides read TGTGCCAGCAGCCAAGATACAATAACTAGCGGGGGGGAAGAGACCCAGTACTTC.

This CDR3 is CASSQIRGYGYTF. CDR3 in DNA: TGTGCCAGCAGCCAGATCCGCGGGTATGGCTACACCTTC. The chain carries TRBV3-1 (or the pseudogene TRBV3-2) and TRBJ1-2; D remains unclear. The CDR3 totals 13 residues. Trimming pared 3 bases from V and 5 bases from J, leaving 10 bases between. The germline V gene encodes CDR1 LGHDT and CDR2 YNNKEL (reference sequence).

A few counts support this clone. This chain links TRBV14 with TRBJ1-5, with D uncertain. The V gene's germline CDR1 is SGHDN and CDR2 FVKESK. The CDR3 runs to 15 residues. Trimming took off 1 base at V and 1 base at J, with 8 bases between the two ends. The DNA for the CDR3 is TGTGCCAGCAGCCAAGTGTCTGGCAGCAATCAGCCCCAGCATTTT. This encodes CASSQVSGSNQPQHF.

V and J are TRBV5-4 and TRBJ1-2; D remains ambiguous. The CDR3 has 15 residues. With 1 base removed from V and 8 bases from J, the gap between germline ends came to 18 bases. The V gene's germline CDR1 is SGHNT and CDR2 YYREEE (reference sequence). This chain's CDR3 is CASSLSGRRKGGYTF. The CDR3 coding sequence is TGTGCCAGCAGCTTGTCGGGCAGGAGGAAAGGAGGCTACACCTTC.

The genes are TRBV5-6 and TRBJ2-3; 9 bases align to TRBD2. The CDR3 contains 16 residues. Per the germline V gene, CDR1 is SGHDT and CDR2 is YYEEEE. With 3 bases clipped from V and 5 bases from J, the junction kept 10 bases outside the gene matches. In DNA, the CDR3 is TGTGCCAGCAGCTGGCAAGCGGGGGGAGTGAAAGATACGCAGTATTTT. This translates into CASSWQAGGVKDTQYF. Looking up the rest from reference TRBV5-6 and TRBJ2-3 gives the full variable domain: DAGVTQSPTHLIKTRGQQVTLRCSPKSGHDTVSWYQQALGQGPQFIFQYYEEEERQRGNFPDRFSGHQFPNYSSELNVNALLLGDSALYLCASSWQAGGVKDTQYFGPGTRLTVL.

This clone appeared a single time. The gene calls are TRBV15 and TRBJ2-1, with a weak D call TRBD2 (6 bases). With 1 base removed from V and 6 bases from J, the gap between germline ends came to 7 bases. The germline V gene encodes CDR1 LNHNV and CDR2 YYDKDF (reference sequence). This CDR3 region has 13 residues. This CDR3 reads CATSRAGVNEQFF. The CDR3 DNA is TGTGCCACCAGCAGAGCGGGGGTCAATGAGCAGTTCTTC.

Notes on this clone: Distinct nucleotide sequences in the sample also encode this CDR3. The chain links TRBV13 to TRBJ1-3; no clear D. Deletions cut 3 bases from V and 0 bases from J, with 6 bases between. Germline V gene sequence: CDR1 PRHDT, CDR2 FYEKMQ (reference sequence). The CDR3 has 14 residues. The CDR3 DNA is TGTGCCAGCAGCTTGGGCGACTCTGGAAACACCATATATTTT. Protein: CASSLGDSGNTIYF.

The chain employs TRBV2 and TRBJ1-4, with 7 bases that match TRBD1. The germline CDR1 and CDR2 sequences are SNHLY and FYNNEI. The CDR3 extends over 15 amino acids. V trimming: 4 bases; J trimming: 14 bases; junction bases outside the gene matches: 16. The CDR3 nucleotides read TGTGCCAGCAGTGCCTCCGGTGGGGACAGTATTTTTCTGTTTTTT. Its protein is CASSASGGDSIFLFF.

This chain connects TRBV7-2 to TRBJ2-5; the D is unclear. This CDR3 contains 14 residues. With 3 bases removed from V and 4 bases from J, the gap between germline ends came to 12 bases. Germline V CDR1 and CDR2: SGHTA, FQGNSA. This chain's CDR3 is CASSFAFSGETQYF. Written as DNA, the CDR3 is TGTGCCAGCAGCTTCGCATTTTCCGGAGAGACCCAGTACTTC.

The chain carries TRBV7-8 and TRBJ2-3, with TRBD2 matching over 13 bases. The CDR3 has 17 amino acids. Trimming removed 1 base from V and 2 bases from J; junction bases left unmatched: 3. Germline CDR1 SGHVS, CDR2 FQNEAQ. The CDR3 coding sequence is TGTGCCAGCAGCTTAGAGACTAGCGGGGGGTTCACAGATACGCAGTATTTT. This translates into CASSLETSGGFTDTQYF.

The J gene is TRBJ1-1, the V gene TRBV6-1; the D gene is possibly TRBD1 (6 bases). Germline V gives CDR1 MNHNS, CDR2 SASEGT. Deletions cut 1 base from V and 1 base from J, with 7 bases between. This CDR3 is 14 amino acids long. Here the CDR3 DNA reads TGTGCCAGCAGTGAAGTAGGGGGGAACACTGAAGCTTTCTTT. Translation gives CASSEVGGNTEAFF.

V and J are TRBV10-3 and TRBJ1-3, with TRBD1 matching over 7 bases. Germline V gene lookup returns CDR1 ENHRY and CDR2 SYGVKD. CDR3 size: 14 residues. Losses at the gene ends were 6 bases for V and 2 bases for J; bases not matched to a gene: 4. CDR3 residues: CAIRQGITGNTIYF. Here the CDR3 DNA reads TGTGCCATCAGACAGGGGATTACTGGAAACACCATATATTTT.

This chain joins TRBV2 and TRBJ1-2; D perhaps matches TRBD1 (6 bases). The CDR3 is 15 amino acids. Between the trimmed V and J ends, which lost 7 bases and 1 base, there was a span of 16 bases. Germline V gene lookup returns CDR1 SNHLY and CDR2 FYNNEI. The CDR3 here is CASNLLDRFNYGYTF. The CDR3 coding sequence is TGTGCCAGCAACCTACTGGACAGATTTAACTATGGCTACACCTTC.

This clone was seen a handful of times. V usage is TRBV30 and J usage is TRBJ1-1; TRBD1 matches 12 bases. CDR3 length: 15 residues. CDR1 is GTSNPN and CDR2 is SVGIG in the germline V gene (reference sequence). J was trimmed by 10 bases and V by 3 bases; bases with no gene match: 12. The CDR3 sequence: CAWRALGQGAGGAFF. As DNA, the CDR3 is TGTGCCTGGAGGGCCCTGGGACAGGGGGCCGGGGGAGCTTTCTTT. The whole variable domain, filled in from reference TRBV30 and TRBJ1-1, reads SQTIHQWPATLVQPVGSPLSLECTVEGTSNPNLYWYRQAAGRGLQLLFYSVGIGQISSEVPQNLSASRPQDRQFILSSKKLLLSDSGFYLCAWRALGQGAGGAFFGQGTRLTVV.

The rearrangement joins TRBV20-1 to TRBJ1-4, with no clear D. V was trimmed by 3 bases and J by 0 bases, leaving 14 bases between them. The CDR3 runs 16 residues. The germline gives CDR1 DFQATT, CDR2 SNEGSKA (reference sequence). The CDR3 bases are TGCAGTGCTAGTGATTTAGAAGTCGCAACTAATGAAAAACTGTTTTTT. This codes for CSASDLEVATNEKLFF.

This sequence joins TRBV19 and TRBJ1-1; D is possibly TRBD1 (5 bases). The CDR3 runs 17 residues. Germline assignment: CDR1 LNHDA and CDR2 SQIVND (reference sequence). Trimming removed 5 bases from V and 3 bases from J, with 22 bases in between. As DNA, the CDR3 is TGTGCCAGTAGTGTAACACCCACAGATACAGGCCACACTGAAGCTTTCTTT. Translation gives CASSVTPTDTGHTEAFF.

The chain joins TRBV4-1 to TRBJ2-1; a weak D match, TRBD2 (5 bases). This CDR3 region has 15 residues. Per the germline V gene, CDR1 is MGHRA and CDR2 is YSYEKL. Trimming took 0 bases from V and 0 from J, leaving 6 bases between them. DNA for the CDR3: TGCGCCAGCAGCCAAGAGGGGAGCTCCTACAATGAGCAGTTCTTC. Translating gives CASSQEGSSYNEQFF.

V and J are TRBV7-9 and TRBJ2-2; a possible D gene is TRBD1 (5 bases). Germline V gene data show CDR1 as SEHNR and CDR2 as FQNEAQ (reference sequence). CDR3 length: 18 residues. The germline V and J ends were trimmed by 5 bases and 2 bases, with 21 bases remaining between them. The CDR3 nucleotides are TGTGCCAGCAGCCAAACGGTCGTGACAGATCATAACACCGGGGAGCTGTTTTTT. Translating it yields CASSQTVVTDHNTGELFF.

V usage is TRBV9 and J usage is TRBJ1-1; D is perhaps TRBD1 (6 bases). CDR1 and CDR2 (germline): SGDLS, YYNGEE. V gave up 2 bases and J gave up 4 bases, with 9 bases separating them. The CDR3 is 13 residues long. The CDR3 DNA follows: TGTGCCAGCAGCGTTACAGGGAGCACTGAAGCTTTCTTT. Translation gives CASSVTGSTEAFF.

The V gene is TRBV6-5, the J gene TRBJ1-2; possibly TRBD1 for D (5 bases). The germline V gene has CDR1 MNHEY and CDR2 SVGAGI. V shed 6 bases and J shed 5 bases, with 16 bases lying between them. The CDR3 runs 14 residues. The CDR3 protein is CASSRPGGGYGYTF. CDR3 sequence (DNA): TGTGCCAGCAGCCGTCCCGGGGGGGGATATGGCTACACCTTC.

The gene calls are TRBV2 and TRBJ1-5; possible D gene TRBD1, 6 bases. This CDR3 comprises 16 residues. The germline V gene has CDR1 SNHLY and CDR2 FYNNEI. Trimming cost V 5 bases and J 6 bases, with 20 bases left between them. The chain's CDR3 is CASSRSGAGVGQPQHF. The CDR3 DNA reads TGTGCCAGCAGTAGATCAGGGGCAGGAGTCGGTCAGCCCCAGCATTTT.